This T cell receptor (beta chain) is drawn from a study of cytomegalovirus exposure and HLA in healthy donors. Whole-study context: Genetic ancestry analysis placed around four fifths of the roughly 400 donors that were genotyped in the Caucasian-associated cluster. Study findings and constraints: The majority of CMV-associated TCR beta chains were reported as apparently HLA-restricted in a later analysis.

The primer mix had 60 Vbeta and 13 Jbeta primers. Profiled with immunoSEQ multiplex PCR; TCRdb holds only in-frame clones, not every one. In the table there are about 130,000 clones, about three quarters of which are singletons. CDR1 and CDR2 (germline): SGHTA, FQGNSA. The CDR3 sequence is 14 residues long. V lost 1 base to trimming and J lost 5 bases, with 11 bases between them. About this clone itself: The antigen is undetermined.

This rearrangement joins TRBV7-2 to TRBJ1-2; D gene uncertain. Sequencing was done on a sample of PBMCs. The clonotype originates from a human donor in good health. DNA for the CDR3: TGTGCCAGCAGCTTAGACAGCTTACGGTATGGCTACACCTTC. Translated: CASSLDSLRYGYTF.